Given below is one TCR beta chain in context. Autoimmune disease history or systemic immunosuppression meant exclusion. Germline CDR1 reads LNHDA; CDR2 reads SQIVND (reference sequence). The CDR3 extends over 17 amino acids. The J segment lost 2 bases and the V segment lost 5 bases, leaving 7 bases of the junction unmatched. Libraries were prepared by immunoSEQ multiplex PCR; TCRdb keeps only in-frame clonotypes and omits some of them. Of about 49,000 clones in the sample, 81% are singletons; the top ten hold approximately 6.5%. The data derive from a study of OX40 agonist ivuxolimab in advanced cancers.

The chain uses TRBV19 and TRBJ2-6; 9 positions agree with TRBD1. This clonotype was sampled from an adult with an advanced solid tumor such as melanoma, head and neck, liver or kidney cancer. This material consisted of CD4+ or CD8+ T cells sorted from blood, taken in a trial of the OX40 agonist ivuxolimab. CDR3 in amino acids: CASSSGTGFPGANVLTF. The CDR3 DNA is TGTGCCAGTAGTTCCGGGACAGGGTTCCCTGGGGCCAACGTCCTGACTTTC.